Listed here are 16 T cell receptor beta chains from one sample, sequenced in a study of blood T cell repertoires in COVID-19. Method: immunoSEQ multiplex PCR; TCRdb's copy keeps in-frame clones and lacks some. The sample lists more than 200,000 clones, approximately 86% seen once, with roughly 10% in the top ten. The source material was peripheral blood. These receptors originate from a woman in her 50s with COVID-19, enrolled during active disease.

The rearrangement uses TRBV9 and TRBJ1-2, with TRBD1 matching over 9 bases. The CDR3 length is 14 residues. With 3 bases clipped from V and 3 bases from J, the junction kept 3 bases outside the gene matches. Germline CDR1 reads SGDLS; CDR2 reads YYNGEE. CDR3 DNA: TGTGCCAGCAGCGGGGGGACAGGGTACTATGGCTACACCTTC. Protein sequence: CASSGGTGYYGYTF.

The chain employs TRBV6-5 and TRBJ2-7; no clear D. The CDR3 is 12 amino acids. Germline assignment: CDR1 MNHEY and CDR2 SVGAGI. With 4 bases removed from V and 1 base from J, the gap between germline ends came to 5 bases. The CDR3 protein is CASSSRSYEQYV. The CDR3 DNA follows: TGTGCCAGCAGTTCCAGGTCCTACGAGCAGTACGTC.

The V gene is TRBV1, the J gene TRBJ2-4; no check of the table's D call, TRBD2, against the DNA was made. TRBV1 is an annotated pseudogene. The CDR3 consists of 21 residues. The CDR3 sequence: CTSSQDTYAEGLILAKNIQYF. The DNA of the CDR3 is TGCACCAGCAGCCAAGATACGTATGCCGAGGGTCTAATTTTAGCCAAAAACATTCAGTACTTC.

This clone was recorded only once. The chain links TRBV13 to TRBJ1-4; 7 bases align to TRBD1. This CDR3 region has 16 residues. CDR1 is PRHDT, CDR2 FYEKMQ, per germline (reference sequence). V lost 6 bases, J lost 1 base, and 8 bases stayed unmatched. CDR3 coding DNA: TGTGCCAGCAGTTGGGCTGCAGGGGGAACTAATGAAAAACTGTTTTTT. Protein: CASSWAAGGTNEKLFF. Variable domain in full (rest from reference TRBV13 and TRBJ1-4): AAGVIQSPRHLIKEKRETATLKCYPIPRHDTVYWYQQGPGQDPQFLISFYEKMQSDKGSIPDRFSAQQFSDYHSELNMSSLELGDSALYFCASSWAAGGTNEKLFFGSGTQLSVL.

J is TRBJ1-2 and V is TRBV18; D gene unclear. The length of the CDR3 is 15 residues. Germline V gene lookup returns CDR1 KGHSH and CDR2 LQKENI. Trimming pared 3 bases from V and 2 bases from J, leaving 13 bases between. The CDR3 DNA is TGTGCCAGCTCACCTCTTGCCCCTCAGAACTATGGCTACACCTTC. Translating gives CASSPLAPQNYGYTF.

The genes are TRBV28 and TRBJ2-7; perhaps TRBD2 as D (5 bases). There are 13 residues in the CDR3. V lost 6 bases and J lost 3, with 12 bases in between. The germline V gene encodes CDR1 MDHEN and CDR2 SYDVKM. The CDR3 is CASSRGAGYEQYF. The CDR3 DNA follows: TGTGCCAGCAGCCGGGGTGCGGGCTACGAGCAGTACTTC.

This clone was seen repeatedly, ten times or more. The V and J genes are TRBV30 and TRBJ1-1; 10 bases are a match to TRBD1. Germline lookup yields CDR1 GTSNPN and CDR2 SVGIG (reference sequence). The ends lost 3 bases at V and 8 bases at J; junction bases unmatched: 6. This CDR3 has 13 residues. The CDR3 protein is CAWRDRGDYEAFF. CDR3 DNA sequence: TGTGCCTGGAGGGACAGGGGGGACTACGAAGCTTTCTTT.

This chain uses TRBV5-6 with TRBJ1-4; D unclear. Trimming removed 0 bases from V and 3 bases from J, with 6 bases in between. From germline, CDR1 is SGHDT and CDR2 YYEEEE. This CDR3 contains 14 residues. The CDR3 sequence: CASSLDSSNEKLFF. The CDR3 DNA is TGTGCCAGCAGCTTGGACAGCTCTAATGAAAAACTGTTTTTT.

The chain joins TRBV19 to TRBJ2-1; 7 bases fit TRBD1. V lost 5 bases, J lost 3 bases, and 16 bases stayed unmatched. Germline V gene data show CDR1 as LNHDA and CDR2 as SQIVND (reference sequence). The CDR3 extends over 18 amino acids. DNA for the CDR3: TGTGCCAGTAGTGGGCCCCGGATCGGGACAGCCATCTACAATGAGCAGTTCTTC. It is translated as CASSGPRIGTAIYNEQFF.

V and J are TRBV2 and TRBJ2-3; 10 bases map to TRBD2. Germline V gene lookup returns CDR1 SNHLY and CDR2 FYNNEI. J lost 2 bases, V lost 8 bases, and 4 bases had no gene match. The CDR3 has 14 amino acids. The CDR3 region is CASQLAGFTDTQYF. The DNA of the CDR3 is TGTGCCAGCCAACTAGCGGGGTTCACAGATACGCAGTATTTT.

This chain uses TRBV13 with TRBJ1-3, with TRBD1 identical over 11 bases. Germline loops: CDR1 PRHDT, CDR2 FYEKMQ (reference sequence). J lost 1 base, V lost 4 bases, and 6 bases had no gene match. CDR3 length: 17 amino acids. DNA for the CDR3: TGTGCCAGCAGCTCCTCGGACAGGGGGCTATCTGGAAACACCATATATTTT. Translating it yields CASSSSDRGLSGNTIYF.

This sequence joins TRBV24-1 and TRBJ1-1; TRBD1 agrees at 7 bases. The ends lost 7 bases at V and 1 base at J; junction bases unmatched: 2. This CDR3 comprises 13 residues. Germline-derived CDR1 and CDR2 are KGHDR and SFDVKD. In DNA, the CDR3 is TGTGCCACCAGGGACAGGCAGAACACTGAAGCTTTCTTT. Its protein is CATRDRQNTEAFF.

This clone was recorded once. This chain connects TRBV7-2 to TRBJ2-7, with 8 bases aligning to TRBD1. CDR1 and CDR2 (germline): SGHTA, FQGNSA. J gave up 6 bases and V 6 bases, and 10 bases lay outside the gene matches. This CDR3 has 14 amino acids. DNA of the CDR3: TGTGCCAGCAGATACGGACAGGGACCCCGCGAGCAGTACTTC. Translated: CASRYGQGPREQYF.

In its sample, this clone was seen a few times. This rearrangement joins TRBV5-1 to TRBJ1-4; D uncertain. Trimming left V 2 bases short and J 8 bases short, with 19 bases between. Germline-derived CDR1 and CDR2 are SGHRS and YFSETQ. CDR3 length equals 16 residues. The CDR3 loop reads CASSLPDGAPGEKLFF. Written as DNA, the CDR3 is TGCGCCAGCAGCTTACCGGACGGCGCCCCGGGGGAAAAACTGTTTTTT.

This clone was counted a few times. V gene TRBV7-2 combines with J gene TRBJ1-2; no definite D call. From germline, CDR1 is SGHTA and CDR2 FQGNSA. The CDR3 loop spans 13 amino acids. V was shortened by 5 bases and J by 5 bases, with 12 bases between the two germline ends. The CDR3 sequence: CASSPSMIYGYTF. CDR3 coding DNA: TGTGCCAGCAGCCCGAGCATGATTTATGGCTACACCTTC.

The chain recombines TRBV12-3 or TRBV12-4 with TRBJ2-3, with 10 nucleotides matching TRBD2. Trimming removed 5 bases from V and 14 bases from J; junction bases left unmatched: 7. The CDR3 is 12 residues long. CDR3 region: CASSASGGIGYF. The DNA of the CDR3 is TGTGCCAGCAGTGCTAGCGGGGGTATAGGGTATTTT.